The 20 T cell receptor beta chains presented below share a single source sample, sequenced in a study of shared clonotypes between healthy human individuals. Assay: immunoSEQ multiplex PCR; the TCRdb copy retains only in-frame clones and omits some. The profile covers approximately 2.4 million clones, with 90% to 97% appearing a single time and about 0.13% taken by the ten largest. The sequenced sample consisted of naive CD4+ T cells sorted from blood. The subset here: CD45RA+ positively selected. The receptors were gathered from a man aged 18 to 35 in good health.

This clone appeared once. V usage is TRBV15 and J usage is TRBJ2-2; TRBD1 matches 8 bases. Germline trimming cut 1 base from V and 7 bases from J; bases unmatched to any gene: 5. This CDR3 has 15 residues. Germline-derived CDR1 and CDR2 are LNHNV and YYDKDF (reference sequence). DNA for the CDR3: TGTGCCACCAGCAGAGCCGGACAGGGCGGCGGGGAGCTGTTTTTT. Translation: CATSRAGQGGGELFF.

The chain combines TRBV28 with TRBJ2-3; D not resolved. This CDR3 is 16 amino acids long. The germline V gene encodes CDR1 MDHEN and CDR2 SYDVKM. Trimming left V 6 bases short and J 0 bases short, with 16 bases between. CDR3 residues: CASSPSALPSTDTQYF. CDR3 in DNA: TGTGCCAGCAGCCCATCGGCGCTACCTAGCACAGATACGCAGTATTTT.

This sequence joins TRBV27 and TRBJ1-2; D is possibly TRBD1 (5 bases). Trimming removed 6 bases at V and 8 bases at J, with 19 bases between. The CDR3 contains 14 residues. The germline V gene encodes CDR1 MNHEY and CDR2 SMNVEV (reference sequence). The chain's CDR3 is CASSQGLGQLGYTF. The CDR3 nucleotides read TGTGCCAGCAGCCAGGGACTCGGCCAACTGGGCTACACCTTC.

In regard to this clone: This CDR3 is also generated by other DNA sequences in the sample. This chain uses TRBV5-1 with TRBJ1-6, with 7 positions matching TRBD1. The CDR3 has 14 residues. From germline, CDR1 is SGHRS and CDR2 YFSETQ. With V trimmed by 3 bases and J by 5 bases, 2 bases remained unmatched. Written as DNA, the CDR3 is TGCGCCAGCAGCTCCCAGGGGGATAATTCACCCCTCCACTTT. Encoded protein: CASSSQGDNSPLHF.

The chain carries TRBV30 and TRBJ1-2; 7 nucleotides align to TRBD1. The germline CDR1 and CDR2 sequences are GTSNPN and SVGIG (reference sequence). This CDR3 has 14 amino acids. V dropped 3 bases and J dropped 6; count of bases not matched to a gene: 10. The CDR3 nucleotides are TGTGCCTGGAGGTCAGGGGGTAGAATGGATGGCTACACCTTC. Translated: CAWRSGGRMDGYTF.

As to this clone: Other DNA sequences from this sample encode an identical CDR3 as well. This rearrangement joins TRBV30 to TRBJ1-3; D unresolved. CDR3 size: 11 residues. The ends were cut back, 3 bases at V and 3 bases at J, with 3 bases in the middle. The germline V gene encodes CDR1 GTSNPN and CDR2 SVGIG (reference sequence). The CDR3 loop reads CAWSGGNTIYF. CDR3 bases: TGTGCCTGGAGCGGTGGAAACACCATATATTTT.

The genes are TRBV29-1 and TRBJ1-5; D not resolved. The ends were cut back, 4 bases at V and 4 bases at J, with 14 bases in the middle. There are 14 residues in the CDR3. The germline V gene has CDR1 SQVTM and CDR2 ANQGSEA. CDR3 nucleotides: TGCAGCGTTGCCTCAGGATCTGTTAATCAGCCCCAGCATTTT. Translating it yields CSVASGSVNQPQHF.

The rearrangement links TRBV27 to TRBJ1-6, with 11 bases lining up with TRBD1. J lost 2 bases, V lost 5 bases, and 8 bases had no gene match. Germline V lookup: CDR1 MNHEY, CDR2 SMNVEV (reference sequence). The CDR3 covers 18 residues. DNA of the CDR3: TGTGCCAGCAGTATGGACAGGGGGCGCCCCGCCTATAATTCACCCCTCCACTTT. Translated: CASSMDRGRPAYNSPLHF.

The rearrangement uses TRBV18 and TRBJ1-5; D possibly corresponds to TRBD1 (6 bases). The CDR3 spans 14 residues. Germline V CDR1 and CDR2: KGHSH, LQKENI. Trimming shortened V by 2 bases and J by 4 bases, and 9 bases separated the two germline ends. The CDR3 here is CASSPNTGNQPQHF. The CDR3 DNA is TGTGCCAGCTCACCAAACACAGGGAATCAGCCCCAGCATTTT.

The chain has TRBV10-3 and TRBJ1-1, with a weak D call TRBD1 (6 bases). The CDR3 spans 14 residues. The germline gives CDR1 ENHRY, CDR2 SYGVKD. V was cut by 7 bases and J by 4 bases, with 16 bases left in between. The CDR3 DNA reads TGTGCCATCAAGGGGGGAGCGTACAGCACTGAAGCTTTCTTT. This sequence encodes CAIKGGAYSTEAFF.

The V call is TRBV30, the J call TRBJ1-1, with D tentatively TRBD1 (5 bases). This CDR3 contains 13 residues. From germline, CDR1 is GTSNPN and CDR2 SVGIG (reference sequence). V shed 1 base and J shed 4 bases, with 10 bases lying between them. Here the CDR3 reads CAWSAQGGTEAFF. For the CDR3, the DNA is TGTGCCTGGAGTGCCCAGGGAGGCACTGAAGCTTTCTTT.

This clone appeared once. The chain has TRBV27 and TRBJ2-7; 9 bases line up with TRBD1. CDR1 and CDR2 (germline): MNHEY, SMNVEV (reference sequence). The CDR3 is 17 residues long. Trimming at V came to 0 bases and at J to 2 bases, leaving 8 bases not matched to a gene. CDR3 sequence: CASSLSFYRDRAYEQYF. The CDR3 DNA reads as TGTGCCAGCAGTTTATCCTTTTACCGGGACAGGGCCTACGAGCAGTACTTC.

Details on this clone: Other DNA sequences in this sample translate to the same CDR3. The chain joins TRBV5-6 to TRBJ1-2; TRBD1 is a possible D gene (6 bases). Trimming removed 4 bases at V and 4 bases at J, with 11 bases between. The V gene's germline CDR1 is SGHDT and CDR2 YYEEEE. This CDR3 region has 13 residues. CDR3 DNA: TGTGCCAGCAGCCCGGACAGATCCTATGGCTACACCTTC. Protein sequence: CASSPDRSYGYTF.

The chain is built from TRBV5-5 and TRBJ1-6; tentative D call: TRBD1 (5 bases). Germline loops: CDR1 SGHKS, CDR2 YYEKEE (reference sequence). The CDR3 loop spans 14 amino acids. V lost 4 bases and J lost 7, with 12 bases in between. In DNA form, the CDR3 reads TGTGCCAGCAGCCGTTCTACAGGCAATTCACCCCTCCACTTT. Translated: CASSRSTGNSPLHF.

This rearrangement joins TRBV7-2 to TRBJ2-7; 8 bases fit TRBD2. Per germline, CDR1 SGHTA and CDR2 FQGNSA. CDR3 length: 14 residues. The V segment lost 4 bases and the J segment 2 bases; nucleotides outside the gene matches: 4. CDR3 nucleotide sequence: TGTGCCAGCAGCTCAGCGGGAGATCCCTACGAGCAGTACTTC. It specifies CASSSAGDPYEQYF. Supplemented by reference TRBV7-2 and TRBJ2-7, the full variable domain reads GAGVSQSPSNKVTEKGKDVELRCDPISGHTALYWYRQSLGQGLEFLIYFQGNSAPDKSGLPSDRFSAERTGGSVSTLTIQRTQQEDSAVYLCASSSAGDPYEQYFGPGTRLTVT.

This chain links TRBV4-1 with TRBJ2-6, with unresolved D. The CDR3 is 15 amino acids. Germline loops: CDR1 MGHRA, CDR2 YSYEKL. Between the trimmed V and J ends, which lost 0 bases and 2 bases, there was a span of 5 bases. The CDR3 region has the DNA TGCGCCAGCAGCCAAGAAAGGACTGGGGCCAACGTCCTGACTTTC. Encoded protein: CASSQERTGANVLTF.

This chain uses TRBV18 with TRBJ1-1, with D possibly being TRBD1 (6 bases). The CDR3 consists of 15 residues. Germline V gene data show CDR1 as KGHSH and CDR2 as LQKENI. V lost 1 base to trimming and J lost 1 base, with 10 bases between them. CDR3 sequence: CASSPRQQGNTEAFF. The CDR3 coding sequence is TGTGCCAGCTCACCACGACAACAGGGGAACACTGAAGCTTTCTTT.

In its sample, this clone was seen once. This rearrangement joins TRBV25-1 to TRBJ2-5, with D unclear. The V gene lost 1 base and the J gene lost 5 bases, with 14 bases spanning the gap. The CDR3 runs to 15 residues. Germline V gene lookup returns CDR1 MGHDK and CDR2 SYGVNS. The chain's CDR3 is CASSESAMAGETQYF. The DNA for the CDR3 is TGTGCCAGCAGTGAATCCGCTATGGCCGGCGAGACCCAGTACTTC.

This clone has a single count. The chain employs TRBV28 and TRBJ2-2; D might be TRBD1 (6 bases). Trimming pared 7 bases from V and 1 base from J, leaving 16 bases between. The CDR3 totals 16 residues. Germline CDR1 reads MDHEN; CDR2 reads SYDVKM. The CDR3 loop is CASTNFGDKNTGELFF. In DNA, the CDR3 is TGTGCCAGCACCAATTTTGGGGACAAGAACACCGGGGAGCTGTTTTTT.

The rearrangement uses TRBV5-1 and TRBJ2-3; D is possibly TRBD1 (5 bases). Trimming left V 1 base short and J 5 bases short, with 11 bases between. The CDR3 contains 14 residues. The V gene's germline CDR1 is SGHRS and CDR2 YFSETQ. The CDR3 here is CASSLWQGGDTQYF. The CDR3 DNA reads as TGCGCCAGCAGCTTGTGGCAGGGCGGAGATACGCAGTATTTT.